This T cell receptor (beta chain) was recorded in a study of T cell responses to AZD1222 COVID-19 vaccine. Notes on this clone: Its antigen is currently unknown.

CDR1 and CDR2 from the germline V gene are MGHRA and YSYEKL. The CDR3 runs 12 residues. V lost 0 bases to trimming and J lost 13 bases, with 12 bases between them. Study-wide results and caveats: Spike as a whole was targeted by vaccine-associated CD4 TCRs, dominant at 160-218 and 743-854. Donors were chiefly white British, with a greater number of females, and clonal diversity was perhaps underestimated.

Sequenced by immunoSEQ multiplex PCR; TCRdb stores in-frame clones only, minus some. The sample has about 140,000 clones, 80% to 95% seen once. Specimen: peripheral blood, collected 28 days after the second AZD1222 dose. The chain recombines TRBV4-1 with TRBJ1-2; no reliable D call. This TCR was sampled from an adult who received the AZD1222 COVID-19 vaccine. The CDR3: CASSQEGAPRTF. The CDR3 coding sequence is TGCGCCAGCAGCCAAGAGGGAGCTCCGCGCACCTTC.